This record concerns one T cell receptor (beta chain) sequence. The junction differs from germline at one of its ends, possibly a read error. In germline, CDR1 is MNHEY, CDR2 SMNVEV (reference sequence). The length of the CDR3 is 17 residues. Method: immunoSEQ multiplex PCR; TCRdb's copy keeps in-frame clones and lacks some. The sample carries some 190,000 clones, around four fifths recorded once. This sample stems from a study of blood T cell repertoires in COVID-19. This chain links TRBV27 with TRBJ2-7; TRBD1 aligns across 9 bases. Sequenced sample: peripheral blood. This clonotype was sampled from a human donor in a cohort sampled during active COVID-19. The CDR3, as DNA: TGTGCCAGCAGTCTATCTCTGGGGGGACAGGGATACTACGAGCAGTACTTC. The encoded protein is CASSLSLGGQGYYEQYF.